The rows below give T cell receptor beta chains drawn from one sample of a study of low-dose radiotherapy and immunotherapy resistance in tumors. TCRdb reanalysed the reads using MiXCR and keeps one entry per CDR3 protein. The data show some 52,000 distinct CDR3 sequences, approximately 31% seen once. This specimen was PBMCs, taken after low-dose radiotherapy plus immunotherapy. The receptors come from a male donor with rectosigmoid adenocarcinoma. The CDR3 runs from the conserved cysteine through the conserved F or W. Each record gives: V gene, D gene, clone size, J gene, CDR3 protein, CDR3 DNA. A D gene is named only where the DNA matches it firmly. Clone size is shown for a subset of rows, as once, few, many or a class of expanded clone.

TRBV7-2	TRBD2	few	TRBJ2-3	CASSAGGYPTDTQYF	TGTGCCAGCAGCGCGGGGGGGTATCCGACAGATACGCAGTATTTT
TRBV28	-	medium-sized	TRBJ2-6	CASSSGANVLTF	TGTGCCAGCAGCTCTGGGGCCAACGTCCTGACTTTC
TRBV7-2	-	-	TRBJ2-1	CASSPQGLEQFF	TGTGCCAGCAGCCCTCAAGGCCTAGAGCAGTTCTTC
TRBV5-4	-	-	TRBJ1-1	CASSLSGMGTEAFF	TGTGCCAGCAGCTTATCGGGCATGGGCACTGAAGCTTTCTTT
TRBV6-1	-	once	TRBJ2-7	CASSPPGSSSYEQYF	TGTGCCAGCAGTCCCCCGGGATCTAGCTCCTACGAGCAGTACTTC
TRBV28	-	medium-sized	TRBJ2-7	CASSLDRATREQYF	TGTGCCAGCAGTTTGGATAGAGCGACGAGGGAGCAGTACTTC
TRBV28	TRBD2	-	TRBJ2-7	CASSFAAGLAGEPTYEQYF	TGTGCCAGCAGTTTTGCCGCAGGACTAGCGGGAGAGCCAACCTACGAGCAGTACTTC
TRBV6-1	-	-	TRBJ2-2	CASTIGGTTGELFF	TGTGCCAGCACAATAGGAGGGACCACCGGGGAGCTGTTTTTT
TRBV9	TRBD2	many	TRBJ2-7	CASSVDPSGDEQYF	TGTGCCAGCAGCGTAGATCCTAGCGGGGATGAGCAGTACTTC
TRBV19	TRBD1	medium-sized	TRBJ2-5	CASSMSGTGGETQYF	TGTGCCAGTAGTATGTCCGGGACAGGAGGAGAGACCCAGTACTTC
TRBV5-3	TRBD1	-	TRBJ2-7	CASTTDRGYEQYF	TGTGCCAGCACCACCGACAGGGGCTACGAGCAGTACTTC
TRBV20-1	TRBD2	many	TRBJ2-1	CSTRGDPSSYNEQFF	TGCAGCACCCGGGGGGACCCTAGCTCCTACAATGAGCAGTTCTTC
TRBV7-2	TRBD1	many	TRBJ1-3	CASSFRTGGVSGNTIYF	TGTGCCAGCAGCTTCAGGACAGGGGGCGTCTCTGGAAACACCATATATTTT
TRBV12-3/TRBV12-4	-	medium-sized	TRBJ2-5	CASSSAGTQYF	TGTGCCAGCAGTTCCGCTGGGACCCAGTACTTC
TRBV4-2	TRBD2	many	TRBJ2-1	CASSPDGGLAGNFNEQFF	TGTGCCAGCAGCCCGGACGGAGGGCTAGCGGGAAACTTCAATGAGCAGTTCTTC
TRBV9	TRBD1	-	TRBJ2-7	CASSAAGTVSYEQYF	TGTGCCAGCAGCGCCGCCGGGACAGTCTCCTACGAGCAGTACTTC
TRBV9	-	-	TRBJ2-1	CASSVDYPTYNEQFF	TGTGCCAGCAGCGTGGACTACCCTACCTACAATGAGCAGTTCTTC
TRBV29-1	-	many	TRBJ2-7	CSVGTILGEQYF	TGCAGCGTTGGCACTATCCTGGGGGAGCAGTACTTC
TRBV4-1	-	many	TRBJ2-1	CASSLETGDEQFF	TGTGCCAGCAGCCTTGAGACCGGGGATGAGCAGTTCTTC
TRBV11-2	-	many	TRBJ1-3	CASSLGGDGSGNTIYF	TGTGCCAGCAGCTTAGGGGGGGACGGCTCTGGAAACACCATATATTTT
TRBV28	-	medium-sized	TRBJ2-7	CASSLFWGELRYEQYF	TGTGCCAGCAGTTTATTTTGGGGGGAGCTTCGCTACGAGCAGTACTTC
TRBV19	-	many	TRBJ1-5	CASSLDGNQPQHF	TGTGCCAGTAGCCTCGACGGTAATCAGCCCCAGCATTTT
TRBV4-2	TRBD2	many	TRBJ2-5	CASSQGTSGQETQYF	TGTGCCAGCAGCCAGGGGACTAGCGGACAAGAGACCCAGTACTTC
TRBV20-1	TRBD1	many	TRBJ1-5	CSAGTTGFNQPQHF	TGCAGTGCTGGAACGACAGGGTTCAATCAGCCCCAGCATTTT
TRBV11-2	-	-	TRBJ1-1	CASSLDPGAVAEAFF	TGTGCCAGCAGCTTAGATCCGGGGGCGGTCGCTGAAGCTTTCTTT
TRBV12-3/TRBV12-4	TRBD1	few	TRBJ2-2	CATSWTGRNTGELFF	TGTGCCACCAGCTGGACAGGGCGGAACACCGGGGAGCTGTTTTTT
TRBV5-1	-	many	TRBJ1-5	CASSPDPDQPQHF	TGCGCCAGCAGCCCAGACCCCGACCAGCCCCAGCATTTT
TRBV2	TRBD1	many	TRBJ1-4	CASRIPGQGNEKLFF	TGTGCCAGCAGAATCCCGGGACAGGGCAATGAAAAACTGTTTTTT
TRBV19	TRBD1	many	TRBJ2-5	CASSPTGTGGQTQYF	TGTGCCAGTAGTCCAACCGGGACAGGGGGACAGACCCAGTACTTC
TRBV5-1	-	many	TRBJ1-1	CASSLEGRDHGAFF	TGCGCCAGCAGCTTGGAGGGGCGGGACCACGGAGCTTTCTTT
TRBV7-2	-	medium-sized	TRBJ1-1	CASSLVPGTEAFF	TGTGCCAGCAGCTTAGTTCCGGGCACTGAAGCTTTCTTT
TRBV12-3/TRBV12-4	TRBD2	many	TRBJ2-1	CASRVAGENNEQFF	TGTGCCAGCAGGGTAGCGGGGGAAAACAATGAGCAGTTCTTC
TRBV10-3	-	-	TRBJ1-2	CAIMAGDELDGYTF	TGTGCCATCATGGCAGGGGACGAGCTGGATGGCTACACCTTC
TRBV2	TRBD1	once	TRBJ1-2	CASRGTAPTGYTF	TGTGCCAGCAGGGGGACAGCCCCAACCGGCTACACCTTC
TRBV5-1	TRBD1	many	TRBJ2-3	CASSSTGPSTDTQYF	TGCGCCAGCAGCTCGACAGGGCCGAGCACAGATACGCAGTATTTT
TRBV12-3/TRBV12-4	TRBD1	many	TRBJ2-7	CASSSRDRATYEQYF	TGTGCCAGCAGTTCCCGGGACAGGGCGACCTACGAGCAGTACTTC
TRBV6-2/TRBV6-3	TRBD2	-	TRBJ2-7	CASSYLLRGASYEQYF	TGTGCCAGCAGTTACCTCCTGCGGGGGGCCTCCTACGAGCAGTACTTC
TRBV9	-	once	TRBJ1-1	CASSVGPNTEAFF	TGTGCCAGCAGCGTAGGGCCGAACACTGAAGCTTTCTTT
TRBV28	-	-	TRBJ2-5	CASRTVVGQYF	TGTGCCAGCAGAACGGTCGTCGGCCAGTACTTC
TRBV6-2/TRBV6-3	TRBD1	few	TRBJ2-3	CASSHPTGKGTDTQYF	TGTGCCAGCAGTCACCCGACAGGGAAAGGCACAGATACGCAGTATTTT
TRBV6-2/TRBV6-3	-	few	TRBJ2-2	CASRTPTGELFF	TGTGCCAGCAGGACTCCTACCGGGGAGCTGTTTTTT
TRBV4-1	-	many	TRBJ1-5	CASSQEGRGQPQHF	TGCGCCAGCAGCCAAGAGGGCAGGGGTCAGCCCCAGCATTTT
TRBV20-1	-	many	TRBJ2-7	CSARGAVDYEQYF	TGCAGTGCTAGAGGGGCCGTAGACTACGAGCAGTACTTC
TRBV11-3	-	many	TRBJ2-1	CASSQAGHNEQFF	TGTGCCAGCAGCCAAGCCGGGCACAATGAGCAGTTCTTC
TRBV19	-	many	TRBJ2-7	CASSTRGEQYF	TGTGCCAGTAGTACCCGGGGGGAGCAGTACTTC
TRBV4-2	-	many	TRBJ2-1	CASSQGRIEQFF	TGTGCCAGCAGCCAAGGGCGTATTGAGCAGTTCTTC
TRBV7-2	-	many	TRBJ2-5	CASSLLGGKETQYF	TGTGCCAGCAGCTTATTGGGGGGTAAAGAGACCCAGTACTTC
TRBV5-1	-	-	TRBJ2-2	CASSFLSGDYTGELFF	TGCGCCAGCAGCTTTTTATCGGGGGACTACACCGGGGAGCTGTTTTTT
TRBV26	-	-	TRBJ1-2	CASSRTYGYTF	TGTGCCAGCTCCCGCACCTATGGCTACACCTTC
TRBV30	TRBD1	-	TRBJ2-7	CAWNQGAGEQYF	TGTGCCTGGAATCAGGGGGCAGGTGAGCAGTACTTC
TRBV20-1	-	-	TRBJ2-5	CSAIPGGLQETQYF	TGCAGTGCTATCCCCGGGGGCCTGCAAGAGACCCAGTACTTC
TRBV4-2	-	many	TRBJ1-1	CASSQDRETMNTEAFF	TGTGCCAGCAGCCAAGATAGAGAGACTATGAACACTGAAGCTTTCTTT
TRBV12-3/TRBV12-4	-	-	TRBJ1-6	CASSSYRPFAGNSPLHF	TGTGCCAGCAGCAGTTATAGACCCTTCGCAGGGAATTCACCCCTCCACTTT